What follows are 22 T cell receptor beta chains derived from one specimen sequenced in a study of control samples from healthy donors and cancer patients. The assay was immunoSEQ multiplex PCR, and TCRdb's table has in-frame clones only and misses some. This repertoire shows fewer than 200,000 clones, around nine tenths found once; its top ten account for 1.2% to 1.5%. The sequenced sample was blood. These receptor sequences come from a man aged 30 to 39 in good health.

The chain carries TRBV2 and TRBJ1-6; D is uncertain. Trimming removed 8 bases from V and 1 base from J, with 6 bases in between. This CDR3 is 13 amino acids long. CDR1 is SNHLY, CDR2 FYNNEI, per germline. The DNA for the CDR3 is TGTGCCAGCCCTGCGTCCTATAATTCACCCCTCCACTTT. This translates into CASPASYNSPLHF.

V and J are TRBV28 and TRBJ1-5; no clear D gene. This CDR3 has 12 amino acids. V gave up 6 bases and J gave up 7 bases, with 10 bases separating them. Per the germline V gene, CDR1 is MDHEN and CDR2 is SYDVKM. The CDR3, as DNA: TGTGCCAGCAGCCCAGGTAGCCAGCCCCAGCATTTT. Translating gives CASSPGSQPQHF.

This rearrangement joins TRBV2 to TRBJ1-1, with 8 bases aligning to TRBD1. Germline V lookup: CDR1 SNHLY, CDR2 FYNNEI. This CDR3 is 14 amino acids long. Trimming took 5 bases from V and 0 from J; bases not matched to a gene: 2. For the CDR3, the DNA is TGTGCCAGCAGTAGGACAGGGATGAACACTGAAGCTTTCTTT. It codes for CASSRTGMNTEAFF.

V usage is TRBV14 and J usage is TRBJ2-7; no definite D call. Germline V CDR1 and CDR2: SGHDN, FVKESK. This CDR3 is 15 amino acids long. Trimming pared 0 bases from V and 0 bases from J, leaving 9 bases between. The CDR3 reads CASSQEHPSSYEQYF. CDR3 nucleotide sequence: TGTGCCAGCAGCCAAGAACATCCGTCCTCCTACGAGCAGTACTTC.

The chain recombines TRBV28 with TRBJ2-7, with 7 positions matching TRBD2. The CDR3 is 14 amino acids. J lost 7 bases, V lost 3 bases, and 9 bases had no gene match. Germline CDR1 MDHEN, CDR2 SYDVKM. The CDR3 region is CASSFRGGSREQYF. The CDR3 bases are TGTGCCAGCAGTTTTCGCGGCGGGAGTCGGGAGCAGTACTTC.

V usage is TRBV4-1 and J usage is TRBJ2-1, with D uncertain. V lost 4 bases and J lost 5, with 12 bases in between. From germline, CDR1 is MGHRA and CDR2 YSYEKL. The length of the CDR3 is 14 residues. In DNA form, the CDR3 reads TGCGCCAGCAGCCTGTCCGGGTCCCACAATGAGCAGTTCTTC. This codes for CASSLSGSHNEQFF.

The chain is built from TRBV30 and TRBJ2-2, with D unresolved. The germline V gene encodes CDR1 GTSNPN and CDR2 SVGIG (reference sequence). The CDR3 consists of 13 residues. V shed 3 bases and J shed 7 bases, with 12 bases lying between them. This CDR3 is CAWRVGPSGELFF. The CDR3 bases are TGTGCCTGGAGAGTCGGCCCGAGCGGGGAGCTGTTTTTT.

The chain employs TRBV28 and TRBJ2-2, with D possibly TRBD2 on 5 matching bases. The germline gives CDR1 MDHEN, CDR2 SYDVKM. This CDR3 region has 11 residues. The CDR3 here is CAEGFPGELFF. The CDR3 DNA sequence: TGTGCTGAGGGTTTCCCCGGGGAGCTGTTTTTT. Together with reference TRBV28 and TRBJ2-2, the CDR3 gives the full variable domain: DVKVTQSSRYLVKRTGEKVFLECVQDMDHENMFWYRQDPGLGLRLIYFSYDVKMKEKGDIPEGYSVSREKKERFSLILESASTNQTSMYLCAEGFPGELFFGEGSRLTVL.

The chain couples TRBV4-2 to TRBJ1-6, with a tentative D call TRBD1 (5 bases). The CDR3 totals 15 residues. With 1 base removed from V and 8 bases from J, the gap between germline ends came to 12 bases. In germline, CDR1 is LGHNA, CDR2 YNFKEQ. CDR3 coding DNA: TGTGCCAGCAGCCAAGGGGGACGTATACATTCACCCCTCCACTTT. Amino acids: CASSQGGRIHSPLHF.

The genes are TRBV14 and TRBJ1-1; perhaps TRBD1 as D (5 bases). Germline assignment: CDR1 SGHDN and CDR2 FVKESK. The V end was cut by 8 bases, the J end by 3 bases, with 13 bases between. CDR3 length equals 13 residues. The CDR3 is CASCNEGDTEAFF. The CDR3 nucleotides are TGTGCCAGCTGCAACGAAGGGGACACTGAAGCTTTCTTT.

This chain links TRBV19 with TRBJ2-3, with D perhaps TRBD2 (5 bases). The V end lost 6 bases, the J end lost 1 base, and 20 bases lay between the germline ends. This CDR3 has 17 residues. The germline CDR1 and CDR2 sequences are LNHDA and SQIVND (reference sequence). CDR3: CASSYGNGPEGTDTQYF. The DNA of the CDR3 is TGTGCCAGTAGCTACGGTAATGGGCCGGAGGGCACAGATACGCAGTATTTT. The entire variable domain, with the rest obtained from reference TRBV19 and TRBJ2-3, is as follows: DGGITQSPKYLFRKEGQNVTLSCEQNLNHDAMYWYRQDPGQGLRLIYYSQIVNDFQKGDIAEGYSVSREKKESFPLTVTSAQKNPTAFYLCASSYGNGPEGTDTQYFGPGTRLTVL.

The chain couples TRBV19 to TRBJ2-3; maybe TRBD2 (6 bases). In germline, CDR1 is LNHDA, CDR2 SQIVND (reference sequence). The CDR3 is 16 amino acids. V lost 3 bases to trimming and J lost 3 bases, with 16 bases between them. CDR3 in amino acids: CASSMRRELGTDTQYF. The DNA for the CDR3 is TGTGCCAGTAGTATGAGACGGGAGCTGGGGACAGATACGCAGTATTTT.

The V and J genes are TRBV30 and TRBJ2-6; D not resolved. Germline V CDR1 and CDR2: GTSNPN, SVGIG (reference sequence). This CDR3 has 14 amino acids. V shed 0 bases and J shed 2 bases, with 5 bases lying between them. CDR3 loop: CAWSVGPGANVLTF. The CDR3 DNA sequence: TGTGCCTGGAGTGTAGGCCCTGGGGCCAACGTCCTGACTTTC.

The chain combines TRBV28 with TRBJ1-1; no definite D call. V lost 2 bases and J lost 2, with 9 bases in between. Germline lookup yields CDR1 MDHEN and CDR2 SYDVKM. CDR3 length: 14 residues. The CDR3 DNA follows: TGTGCCAGCAGTTTAGCCAGGCCAAACACTGAAGCTTTCTTT. Protein: CASSLARPNTEAFF. Full variable domain (remainder filled in from reference TRBV28 and TRBJ1-1): DVKVTQSSRYLVKRTGEKVFLECVQDMDHENMFWYRQDPGLGLRLIYFSYDVKMKEKGDIPEGYSVSREKKERFSLILESASTNQTSMYLCASSLARPNTEAFFGQGTRLTVV.

The chain joins TRBV25-1 to TRBJ1-3; a weak D match, TRBD1 (6 bases). Looked up from germline, CDR1 is MGHDK and CDR2 is SYGVNS. Trimming stripped 1 base from V and 4 bases from J, with 8 bases between. The CDR3 has 14 amino acids. CDR3 sequence (DNA): TGTGCCAGCAGTGAATCCGGACAGGGAAACACCATATATTTT. It translates to CASSESGQGNTIYF.

This clone occurred once. The genes are TRBV4-2 and TRBJ1-5, with a tentative D call TRBD1 (5 bases). V lost 0 bases to trimming and J lost 6 bases, with 12 bases between them. This CDR3 is built from 15 residues. Germline V lookup: CDR1 LGHNA, CDR2 YNFKEQ. This CDR3 is CASSQDQRGRQPQHF. The CDR3 coding sequence is TGTGCCAGCAGCCAAGATCAGAGGGGTCGTCAGCCCCAGCATTTT.

This chain links TRBV29-1 with TRBJ1-2; 7 bases are shared with TRBD1. CDR1 is SQVTM and CDR2 is ANQGSEA in the germline V gene. This CDR3 is built from 11 residues. The trim removed 7 bases at V and 6 bases at J, leaving 5 bases unmatched. This chain's CDR3 is CSAITGDGYTF. CDR3 DNA: TGCAGCGCAATTACAGGGGATGGCTACACCTTC. The whole variable domain, remainder taken from reference TRBV29-1 and TRBJ1-2, is SAVISQKPSRDICQRGTSLTIQCQVDSQVTMMFWYRQQPGQSLTLIATANQGSEATYESGFVIDKFPISRPNLTFSTLTVSNMSPEDSSIYLCSAITGDGYTFGSGTRLTVV.

The V call is TRBV11-2, the J call TRBJ2-7; TRBD2 agrees at 8 bases. Germline values: CDR1 SGHAT, CDR2 FQNNGV. The length of the CDR3 is 12 residues. V lost 3 bases, J lost 9 bases, and 4 bases stayed unmatched. The DNA of the CDR3 is TGTGCCAGCAGCTTTTCGGGAGGGGGGCAGTACTTC. This encodes CASSFSGGGQYF.

Points on this clone: This sample also contains other DNA sequences that code for the same CDR3. The rearrangement joins TRBV5-1 to TRBJ1-5, with 9 nucleotides matching TRBD1. The CDR3 is 14 residues long. Trimming at V came to 4 bases and at J to 7 bases, leaving 6 bases not matched to a gene. CDR1 and CDR2 (germline): SGHRS, YFSETQ. In DNA form, the CDR3 reads TGCGCCAGCAGCGCCACAGGGGGCGGCCAGCCCCAGCATTTT. Protein sequence: CASSATGGGQPQHF.

V is TRBV19 and J is TRBJ1-1; D possibly corresponds to TRBD1 (5 bases). The CDR3 totals 14 residues. Trimming removed 7 bases at V and 0 bases at J, with 12 bases between. Germline V lookup: CDR1 LNHDA, CDR2 SQIVND (reference sequence). The CDR3 protein is CASTITGVNTEAFF. DNA for the CDR3: TGTGCCAGTACCATAACGGGGGTGAACACTGAAGCTTTCTTT.

This clone was found once. The rearrangement links TRBV11-2 to TRBJ2-7, with D possibly matching TRBD1 (5 bases). This CDR3 comprises 15 residues. Germline V CDR1 and CDR2: SGHAT, FQNNGV. Trimming pared 3 bases from V and 0 bases from J, leaving 12 bases between. CDR3: CASSFFPGISYEQYF. CDR3 DNA: TGTGCCAGCAGCTTTTTTCCAGGGATCTCCTACGAGCAGTACTTC.

This clone was seen once. The CDR3 nucleotides read TGTGCCAGCAGGGGCCCGGGGCTCCAGTACTTC. Its translation: CASRGPGLQYF. The V gene is TRBV2, the J gene TRBJ2-5; TRBD1 or TRBD2 may be the D gene (5 bases each). Germline V gene data show CDR1 as SNHLY and CDR2 as FYNNEI. The CDR3 is 11 amino acids. V was trimmed by 6 bases and J by 10 bases, leaving 12 bases between them.